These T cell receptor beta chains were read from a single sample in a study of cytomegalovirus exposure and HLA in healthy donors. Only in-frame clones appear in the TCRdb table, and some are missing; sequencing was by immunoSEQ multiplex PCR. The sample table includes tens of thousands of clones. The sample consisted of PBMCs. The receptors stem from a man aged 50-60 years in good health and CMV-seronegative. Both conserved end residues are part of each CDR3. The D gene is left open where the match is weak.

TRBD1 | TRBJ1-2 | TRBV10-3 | TGTGCCATCAGTGACCGGACAGGGGGCTCGAGGGGCTACACCTTC | CAISDRTGGSRGYTF
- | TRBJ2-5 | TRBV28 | TGTGCCAGCAGTTTACCAGGGAAAGAGACCCAGTACTTC | CASSLPGKETQYF
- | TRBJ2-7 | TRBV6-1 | TGTGCCAGCAGTGAAGGTCGGGAGTTCCCTTACGAGCAGTACTTC | CASSEGREFPYEQYF
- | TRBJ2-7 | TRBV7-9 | TGTGCCAGCAGCCATCCTCTTCAGACAGGAGACTACGAGCAGTACTTC | CASSHPLQTGDYEQYF
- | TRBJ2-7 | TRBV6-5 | TGTGCCAGCAGTTACTCGTCGGCAGGCCGCTCCTACGAGCAGTACTTC | CASSYSSAGRSYEQYF
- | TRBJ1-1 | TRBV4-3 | TGCGCCAGCAGCCAAGATGTTGTAACCCTAGAGGAAGCTTTCTTT | CASSQDVVTLEEAFF
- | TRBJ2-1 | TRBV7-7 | TGTGCTAGCTCCTTAGGGGGGACTCCCGTCGATGAGCAGTTCTTC | CASSLGGTPVDEQFF
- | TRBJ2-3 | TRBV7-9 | TGTGCCAGCAGCTTTTTCAGGGTAATGAGCACAGATACGCAGTATTTT | CASSFFRVMSTDTQYF
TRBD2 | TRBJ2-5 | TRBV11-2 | TGTGCCAGCAGCTTGGGTATAGCGGGGGGGCGGGAGACCCAGTACTTC | CASSLGIAGGRETQYF
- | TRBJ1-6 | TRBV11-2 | TGTGCCAGCAGCTTAGCAGGGCATTATAATTCACCCCTCCACTTT | CASSLAGHYNSPLHF
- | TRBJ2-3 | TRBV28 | TGTGCCAGCAGTTTAACGAGGGGGTTGGCGTATACGCAGTATTTT | CASSLTRGLAYTQYF
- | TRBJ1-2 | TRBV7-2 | TGTGCCAGCAGCGAGGCCAGCTATGGCTACACCTTC | CASSEASYGYTF
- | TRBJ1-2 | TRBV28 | TGTGCCAGCAGTTCGGGGGGGGACTATGGCTACACCTTC | CASSSGGDYGYTF
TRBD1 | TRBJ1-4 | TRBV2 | TGTGCCAGCATGGACAGGGTTTTCGGAAAACTGTTTTTT | CASMDRVFGKLFF
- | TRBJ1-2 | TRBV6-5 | TGTGCCAGCAGGACAACAAACTATGGCTACACCTTC | CASRTTNYGYTF
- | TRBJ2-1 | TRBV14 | TGTGCCAGCAGCCAAGATCAGGGGGGTGAGCAGTTCTTC | CASSQDQGGEQFF
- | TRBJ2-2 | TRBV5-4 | TGTGCCAGCAGCTTTATCTTGTACACCGGGGAGCTGTTTTTT | CASSFILYTGELFF
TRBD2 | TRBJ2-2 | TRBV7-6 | TGTGCCAGCAGCTTTGGTAGCGGGGGGCTTAACACCGGGGAGCTGTTTTTT | CASSFGSGGLNTGELFF
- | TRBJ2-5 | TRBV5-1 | TGCGCCAGCAGCTCCCGGGGAGATGAGCCCCAAGAGACCCAGTACTTC | CASSSRGDEPQETQYF
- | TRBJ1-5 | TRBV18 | TGTGCCAGCTCACCAATCAGGGTTGGTGGAAATCAGCCCCAGCATTTT | CASSPIRVGGNQPQHF
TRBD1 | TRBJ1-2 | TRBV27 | TGTGCCAGCAGTTCCCCGTGGACAGGCCAATATGGCTACACCTTC | CASSSPWTGQYGYTF
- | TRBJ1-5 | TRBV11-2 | TGTGCCAGCAGCTTAGGCACAGGGAATCAGCCCCAGCATTTT | CASSLGTGNQPQHF
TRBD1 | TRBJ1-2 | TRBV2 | TGTGCCAGCAGTGGGTCTTTTACAGGGGGCGCCGGCTACACCTTC | CASSGSFTGGAGYTF
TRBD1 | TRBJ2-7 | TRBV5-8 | TGTGCCAGCAGCGAGGGGACAGGGCTTGACGAGCAGTACTTC | CASSEGTGLDEQYF
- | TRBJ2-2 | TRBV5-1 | TGCGCCAGCAGCCCATCCGGGGAGCTGTTTTTT | CASSPSGELFF
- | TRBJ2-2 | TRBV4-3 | TGCGCCAGCAGCCAAGGTCCACTTACCGGGGAGCTGTTTTTT | CASSQGPLTGELFF
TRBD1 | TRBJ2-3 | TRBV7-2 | TGTGCCAGCAGCTTAGTTGAGTCTGGTCAGGGGGCCCCAGATACGCAGTATTTT | CASSLVESGQGAPDTQYF
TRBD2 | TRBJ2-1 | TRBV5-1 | TGCGCCAGCAGCTTGCGGTCCACGGGGGGAGAGCAGTTCTTC | CASSLRSTGGEQFF
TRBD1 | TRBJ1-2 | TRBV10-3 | TGTGCCACCAGGGACAGCTTCTATGGCTACACCTTC | CATRDSFYGYTF
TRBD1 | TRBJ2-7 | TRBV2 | TGTGCCAGCAGTGAGACAGGGGTAGGCTACGAGCAGTACTTC | CASSETGVGYEQYF
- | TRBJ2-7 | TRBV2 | TGTGCCAGCAGTGAGGACTGGACAGAGGCTTACGAGCAGTACTTC | CASSEDWTEAYEQYF
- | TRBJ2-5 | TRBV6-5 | TGTGCCAGCAGTTACAGTATCCCGGGAGCCGCGGAGACCCAGTACTTC | CASSYSIPGAAETQYF
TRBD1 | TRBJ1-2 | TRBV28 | TGTGCCAGCAGGCGACAGGGGGCAGGATGGGGCTACACCTTC | CASRRQGAGWGYTF
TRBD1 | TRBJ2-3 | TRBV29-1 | TGCAGCGGGACAGGGGATCGAAGGAATACGCAGTATTTT | CSGTGDRRNTQYF
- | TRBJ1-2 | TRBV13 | TGTGCCAGCAGCTGGACGGGGTCCGGCTACACCTTC | CASSWTGSGYTF
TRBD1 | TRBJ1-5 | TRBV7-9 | TGTGCCAGCAGCGGGTCAGGGGGTCAGCCCCAGCATTTT | CASSGSGGQPQHF
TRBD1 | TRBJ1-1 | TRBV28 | TGTGCCAGCTCCCGGGACAGGGCGTACACTGAAGCTTTCTTT | CASSRDRAYTEAFF
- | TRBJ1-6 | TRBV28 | TGTGCCAGCAGTCCTTACAAAACAGGGTTGGTTTCACCCCTCCACTTT | CASSPYKTGLVSPLHF
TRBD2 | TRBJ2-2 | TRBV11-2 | TGTGCCAGCAGCTCCTCCTGGGGACTAGCGACCGGGGAGCTGTTTTTT | CASSSSWGLATGELFF
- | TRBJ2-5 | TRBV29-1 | TGCAGCGTTGAAGGTTGGGCCCTGTCACAAGAGACCCAGTACTTC | CSVEGWALSQETQYF
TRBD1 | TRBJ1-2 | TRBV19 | TGTGCCAGTAGTATAGGGGACAGTAACTATGGCTACACCTTC | CASSIGDSNYGYTF
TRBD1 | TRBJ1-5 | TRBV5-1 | TGCGCCAGCAGCTTGGTAGGGGGCGATCAGCCCCAGCATTTT | CASSLVGGDQPQHF
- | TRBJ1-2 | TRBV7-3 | TGTGCCAGCAGCCCAGGGTCCGCTAACTATGGCTACACCTTC | CASSPGSANYGYTF
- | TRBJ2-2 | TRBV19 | TGTGCCAGTCGATTAGGGGGAACCGGGGAGCTGTTTTTT | CASRLGGTGELFF
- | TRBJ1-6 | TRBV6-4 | TGTGCCAGCAGTGACGGGGGCAGTTGGGGTTCACCCCTCCACTTT | CASSDGGSWGSPLHF
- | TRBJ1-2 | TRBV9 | TGTGCCAGCAGCGACGAGGGCTTCGGCGGCGGCTACACCTTC | CASSDEGFGGGYTF
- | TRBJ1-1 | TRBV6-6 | TGTGCCAGCATCCTACCGGGGGGAGCTGAAGCTTTCTTT | CASILPGGAEAFF
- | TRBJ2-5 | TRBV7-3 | TGTGCCAGCAGCTCCCCTGACACCGGGACCCAGTACTTC | CASSSPDTGTQYF
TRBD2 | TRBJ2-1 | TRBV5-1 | TGCGCCAGCAGTCAAAGACTCAGCGGGGGGGCTAATGAGCAGTTCTTC | CASSQRLSGGANEQFF
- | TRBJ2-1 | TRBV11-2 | TGTGCCAGCAGCTTAGTCGCGGGGAGTGGGAATGAGCAGTTCTTC | CASSLVAGSGNEQFF
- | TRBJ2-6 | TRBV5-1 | TGCGCCAGCCGCTATACAGGGTCTGGGGCCAACGTCCTGACTTTC | CASRYTGSGANVLTF
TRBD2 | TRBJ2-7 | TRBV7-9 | TGTGCCAGCAGTCTTGGACTAGCGGGGGAAGTCCAGTACTTC | CASSLGLAGEVQYF
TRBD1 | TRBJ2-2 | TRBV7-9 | TGTGCCAGCAGCATGGGACAGGGGGAGCTGTTTTTT | CASSMGQGELFF